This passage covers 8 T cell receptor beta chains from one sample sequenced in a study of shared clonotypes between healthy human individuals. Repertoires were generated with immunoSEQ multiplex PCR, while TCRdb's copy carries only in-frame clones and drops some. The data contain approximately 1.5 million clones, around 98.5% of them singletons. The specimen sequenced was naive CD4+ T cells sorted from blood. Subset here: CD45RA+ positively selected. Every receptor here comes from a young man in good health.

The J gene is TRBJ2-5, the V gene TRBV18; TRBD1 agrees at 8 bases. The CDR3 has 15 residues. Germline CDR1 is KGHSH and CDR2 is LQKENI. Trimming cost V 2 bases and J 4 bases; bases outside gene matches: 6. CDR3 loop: CASSPRNDRGETQYF. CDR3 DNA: TGTGCCAGCTCACCAAGGAACGACAGGGGAGAGACCCAGTACTTC.

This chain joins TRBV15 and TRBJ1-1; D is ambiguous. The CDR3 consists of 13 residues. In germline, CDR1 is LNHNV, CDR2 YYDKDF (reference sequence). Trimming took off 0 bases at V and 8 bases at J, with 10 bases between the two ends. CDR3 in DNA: TGTGCCACCAGCAGAGATCACCGGTCCGAAGCTTTCTTT. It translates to CATSRDHRSEAFF.

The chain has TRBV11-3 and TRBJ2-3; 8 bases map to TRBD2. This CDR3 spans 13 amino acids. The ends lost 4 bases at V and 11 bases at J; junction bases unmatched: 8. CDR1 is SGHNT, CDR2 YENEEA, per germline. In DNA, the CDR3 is TGTGCCAGCAGCTCAAAGAGCGGGAGTGGGCAGTATTTT. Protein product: CASSSKSGSGQYF.

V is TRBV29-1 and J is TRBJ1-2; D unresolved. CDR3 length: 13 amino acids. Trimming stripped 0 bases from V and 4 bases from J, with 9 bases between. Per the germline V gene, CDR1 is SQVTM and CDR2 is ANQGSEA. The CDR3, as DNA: TGCAGCGTTGAAGACGGCAGGACCTATGGCTACACCTTC. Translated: CSVEDGRTYGYTF.

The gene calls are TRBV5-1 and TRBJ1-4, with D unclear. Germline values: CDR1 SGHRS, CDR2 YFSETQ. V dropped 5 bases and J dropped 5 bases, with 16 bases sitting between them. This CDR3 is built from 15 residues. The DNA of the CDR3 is TGCGCCAGCAGGAGGGTGACATCGGGGAATGAAAAACTGTTTTTT. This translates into CASRRVTSGNEKLFF.

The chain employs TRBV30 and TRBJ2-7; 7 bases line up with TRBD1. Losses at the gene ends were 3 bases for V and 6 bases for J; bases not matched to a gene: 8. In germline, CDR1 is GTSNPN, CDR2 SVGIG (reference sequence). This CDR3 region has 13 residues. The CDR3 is CAWSATGVSEQYF. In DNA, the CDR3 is TGTGCCTGGAGCGCTACAGGGGTCAGCGAGCAGTACTTC.

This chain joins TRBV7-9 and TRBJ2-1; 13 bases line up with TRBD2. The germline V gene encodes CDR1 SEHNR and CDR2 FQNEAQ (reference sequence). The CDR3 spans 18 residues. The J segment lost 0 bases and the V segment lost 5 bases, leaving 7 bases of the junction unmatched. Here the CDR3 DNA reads TGTGCCAGCAGCCATCCGGGACTAGCGGGAACCTCCTACAATGAGCAGTTCTTC. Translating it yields CASSHPGLAGTSYNEQFF.

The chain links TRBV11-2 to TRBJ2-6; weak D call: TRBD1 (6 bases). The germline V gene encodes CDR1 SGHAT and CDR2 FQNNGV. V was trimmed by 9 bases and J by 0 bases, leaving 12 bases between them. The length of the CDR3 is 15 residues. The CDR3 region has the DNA TGTGCCAGTGCCCCAGGGGACTCTGGGGCCAACGTCCTGACTTTC. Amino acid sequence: CASAPGDSGANVLTF.